What follows describes a single TCR beta chain. Its antigen is as yet unknown. The data are from a study of Ad26.COV2.S vaccination and SARS-CoV-2 variants. Treatment indicated: around 19 received Ad26.COV2.S at low or high dose, single or two shots; roughly five received placebo; per-sample allocation not given. At day 63 after the first vaccine or placebo injection, samples were drawn. Study outcomes and limitations: While placebo recipients had lower spike-specific TCR breadth, vaccine recipients had more.

Clones were sequenced by immunoSEQ multiplex PCR, and TCRdb holds only the in-frame ones, with some missing. The top ten hold about 5.4% of the sample, which has about 320,000 clones, roughly 90% seen once. V lost 7 bases to trimming and J lost 1 base, with 18 bases between them. The CDR3 runs 15 residues. CDR1 is GTSNPN and CDR2 is SVGIG in the germline V gene (reference sequence). The clonotype comes from a person aged 18-65 years who received the Ad26.COV2.S COVID-19 vaccine or a placebo. This chain connects TRBV30 to TRBJ2-3; the D gene is possibly TRBD2 (6 bases). The sample was peripheral blood, taken in a trial of Ad26.COV2.S vaccine versus placebo. The CDR3 DNA follows: TGTGCCTCCTCGGCGGGTAGCGGACGCACAGATACGCAGTATTTT. It codes for CASSAGSGRTDTQYF.